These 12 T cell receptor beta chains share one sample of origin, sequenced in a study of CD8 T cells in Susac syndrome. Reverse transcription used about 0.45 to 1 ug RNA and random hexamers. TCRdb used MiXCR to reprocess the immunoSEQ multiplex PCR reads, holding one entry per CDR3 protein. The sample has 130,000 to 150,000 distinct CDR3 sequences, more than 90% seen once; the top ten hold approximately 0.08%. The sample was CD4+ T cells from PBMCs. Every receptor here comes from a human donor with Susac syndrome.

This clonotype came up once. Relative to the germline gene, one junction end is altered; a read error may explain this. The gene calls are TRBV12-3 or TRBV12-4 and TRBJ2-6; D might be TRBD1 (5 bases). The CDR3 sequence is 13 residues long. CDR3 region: CASNLSGANALTF. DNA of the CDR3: TGTGCCAGCAACCTCTCTGGGGCCAACGCCCTGACTTTC.

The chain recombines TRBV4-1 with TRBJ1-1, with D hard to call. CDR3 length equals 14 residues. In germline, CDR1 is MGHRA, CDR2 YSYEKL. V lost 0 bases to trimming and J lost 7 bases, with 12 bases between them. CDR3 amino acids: CASSQDGQVNEAFF. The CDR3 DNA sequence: TGCGCCAGCAGCCAAGACGGGCAGGTGAATGAAGCTTTCTTT.

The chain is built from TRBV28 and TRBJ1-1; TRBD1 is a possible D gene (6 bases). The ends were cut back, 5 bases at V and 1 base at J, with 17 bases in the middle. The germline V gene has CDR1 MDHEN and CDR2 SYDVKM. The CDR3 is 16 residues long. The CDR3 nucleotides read TGTGCCAGCAGTGAACAGGGTCCGGGCAAGAACACTGAAGCTTTCTTT. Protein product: CASSEQGPGKNTEAFF.

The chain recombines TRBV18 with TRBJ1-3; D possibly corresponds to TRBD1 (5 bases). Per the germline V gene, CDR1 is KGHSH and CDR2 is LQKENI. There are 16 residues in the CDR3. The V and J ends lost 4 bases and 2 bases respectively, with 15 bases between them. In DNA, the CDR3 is TGTGCCAGCTCACTCTCCAGGGTTATGGCTGGAAACACCATATATTTT. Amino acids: CASSLSRVMAGNTIYF. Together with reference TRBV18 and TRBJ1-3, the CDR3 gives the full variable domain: NAGVMQNPRHLVRRRGQEARLRCSPMKGHSHVYWYRQLPEEGLKFMVYLQKENIIDESGMPKERFSAEFPKEGPSILRIQQVVRGDSAAYFCASSLSRVMAGNTIYFGEGSWLTVV.

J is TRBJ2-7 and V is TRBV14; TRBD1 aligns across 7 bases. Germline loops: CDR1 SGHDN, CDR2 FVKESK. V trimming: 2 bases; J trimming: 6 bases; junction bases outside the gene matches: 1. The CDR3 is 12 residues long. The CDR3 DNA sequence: TGTGCCAGCAGCCAAACAGGGGCCGAGCAGTACTTC. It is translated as CASSQTGAEQYF.

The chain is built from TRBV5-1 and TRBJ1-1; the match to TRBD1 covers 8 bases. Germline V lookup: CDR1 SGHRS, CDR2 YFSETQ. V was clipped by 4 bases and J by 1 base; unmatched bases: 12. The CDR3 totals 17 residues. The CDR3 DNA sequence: TGCGCCAGCAGCCTAACGGACCGGACAGGGACGAACACTGAAGCTTTCTTT. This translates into CASSLTDRTGTNTEAFF.

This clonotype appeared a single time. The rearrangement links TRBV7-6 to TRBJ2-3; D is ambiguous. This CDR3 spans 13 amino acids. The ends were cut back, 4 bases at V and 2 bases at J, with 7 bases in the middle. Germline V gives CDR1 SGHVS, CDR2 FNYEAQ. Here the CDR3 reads CASSSQTTDTQYF. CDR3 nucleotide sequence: TGTGCCAGCAGCTCGCAGACCACAGATACGCAGTATTTT.

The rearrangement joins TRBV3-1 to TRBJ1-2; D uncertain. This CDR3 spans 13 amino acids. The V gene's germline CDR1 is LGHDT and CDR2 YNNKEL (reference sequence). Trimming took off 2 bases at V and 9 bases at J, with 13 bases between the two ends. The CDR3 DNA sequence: TGTGCCAGCAGCCAAACCCTGCATGGTAGCTACACCTTC. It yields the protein CASSQTLHGSYTF.

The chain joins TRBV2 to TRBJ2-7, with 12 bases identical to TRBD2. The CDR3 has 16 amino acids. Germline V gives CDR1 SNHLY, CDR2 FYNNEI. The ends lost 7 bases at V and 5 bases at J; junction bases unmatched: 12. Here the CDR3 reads CASTERLAGGRDEQYF. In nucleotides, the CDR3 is TGTGCCAGCACCGAACGTCTAGCGGGAGGGCGCGACGAGCAGTACTTC.

In DNA, the CDR3 is TGCAGTGCTGCGACTAGTCCCTTCTCCTACAATGAGCAGTTCTTC. Translation gives CSAATSPFSYNEQFF. The chain couples TRBV20-1 to TRBJ2-1; a possible D gene is TRBD2 (6 bases). V was shortened by 5 bases and J by 0 bases, with 14 bases between the two germline ends. The CDR3 is 15 amino acids. CDR1 DFQATT and CDR2 SNEGSKA come from the germline V gene (reference sequence).

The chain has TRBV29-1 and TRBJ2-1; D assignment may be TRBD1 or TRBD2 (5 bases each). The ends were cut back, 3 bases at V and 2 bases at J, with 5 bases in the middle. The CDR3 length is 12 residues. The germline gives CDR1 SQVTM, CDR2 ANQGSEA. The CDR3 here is CSVEGAYNEQFF. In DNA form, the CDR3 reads TGCAGCGTTGAGGGGGCCTACAATGAGCAGTTCTTC.

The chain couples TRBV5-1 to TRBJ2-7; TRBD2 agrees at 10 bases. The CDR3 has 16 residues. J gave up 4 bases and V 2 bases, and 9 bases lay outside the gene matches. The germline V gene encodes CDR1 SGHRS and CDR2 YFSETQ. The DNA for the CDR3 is TGCGCCAGCAGCTTCGGACTAGCGGTGGAGGGGTACGAGCAGTACTTC. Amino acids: CASSFGLAVEGYEQYF.